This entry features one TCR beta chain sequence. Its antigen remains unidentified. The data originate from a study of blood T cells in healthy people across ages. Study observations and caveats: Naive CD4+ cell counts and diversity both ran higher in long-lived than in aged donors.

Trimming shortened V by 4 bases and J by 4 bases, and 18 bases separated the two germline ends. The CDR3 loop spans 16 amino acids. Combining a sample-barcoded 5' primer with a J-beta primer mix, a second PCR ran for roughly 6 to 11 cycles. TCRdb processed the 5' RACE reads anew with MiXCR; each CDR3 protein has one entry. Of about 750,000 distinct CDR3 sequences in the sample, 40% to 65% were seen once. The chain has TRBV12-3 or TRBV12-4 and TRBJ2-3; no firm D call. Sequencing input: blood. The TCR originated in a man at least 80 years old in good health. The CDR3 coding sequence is TGTGCCAGCAGTTCCAGAGCCAGAGTAGCACCAGATACGCAGTATTTT. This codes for CASSSRARVAPDTQYF.